This T cell receptor beta chain was found in a study of cytomegalovirus exposure and HLA in healthy donors. 13 Jbeta primers and 60 Vbeta primers were used for the PCR. Using immunoSEQ multiplex PCR, the repertoire was profiled, and TCRdb retains in-frame clones only, with some absent. Of approximately 110,000 clones detected, 50% to 70% appear once; the ten largest clones hold around 4%. Findings of the study overall: V- and J-gene trimming in TCR beta was tied to a missense DCLRE1C variant by an analysis performed later.

There are a few counts of this clone. Its antigen is undetermined. The ends were cut back, 5 bases at V and 6 bases at J, with 16 bases in the middle. The length of the CDR3 is 15 residues. Per the germline V gene, CDR1 is SGHNT and CDR2 is YENEEA. Material for sequencing was PBMCs. The chain couples TRBV11-3 to TRBJ1-4; D might be TRBD1 (6 bases). The receptor was isolated from a man in his thirties or forties in good health and CMV-seropositive. Here the CDR3 reads CASSKPGQNYEKLFF. The CDR3 DNA is TGTGCCAGCAGCAAGCCCGGACAGAATTATGAAAAACTGTTTTTT.